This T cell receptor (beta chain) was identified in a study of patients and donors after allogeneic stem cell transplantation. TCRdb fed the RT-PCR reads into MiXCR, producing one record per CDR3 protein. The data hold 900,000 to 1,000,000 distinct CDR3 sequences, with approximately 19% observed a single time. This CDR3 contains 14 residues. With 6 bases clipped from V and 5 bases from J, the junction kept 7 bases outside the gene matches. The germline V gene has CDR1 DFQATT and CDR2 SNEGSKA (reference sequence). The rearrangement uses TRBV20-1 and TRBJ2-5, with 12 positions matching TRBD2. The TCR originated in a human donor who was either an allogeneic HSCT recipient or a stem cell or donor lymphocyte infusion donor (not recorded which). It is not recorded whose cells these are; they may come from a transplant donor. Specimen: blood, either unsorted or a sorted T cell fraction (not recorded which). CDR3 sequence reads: CSAERGTSGETQYF. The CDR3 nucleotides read TGCAGTGCAGAAAGAGGGACTAGCGGGGAGACCCAGTACTTC.